Presented here are 10 T cell receptor beta chains from one specimen sequenced in a study of post-analysis software for immune sequencing data. Whole-study findings and limits: A few TRBV segments occurring more often in patients than controls included TRBV5-6, TRBV5-1 and TRBV20-1.

No antigen is known for these receptors. TCR beta libraries were prepared from cDNA with unique molecular identifiers. Each CDR3 protein gets one entry after TCRdb re-called the PCR reads with MiXCR. The sample consists of 740,000 or so distinct CDR3 sequences, about 57% of them appearing once. Sequences were obtained from blood. The receptors stem from a girl aged 5 to 17 with multiple sclerosis.

The chain employs TRBV14 and TRBJ2-7; D gene ambiguous. This CDR3 contains 14 residues. CDR1 is SGHDN and CDR2 is FVKESK in the germline V gene. The germline V and J ends were trimmed by 1 base and 0 bases, with 7 bases remaining between them. Here the CDR3 reads CASSQVRSSYEQYF. As DNA, the CDR3 is TGTGCCAGCAGCCAAGTTCGGTCCTCCTACGAGCAGTACTTC.

In its sample, this clonotype was seen a few times. The CDR3 reads CASSGGTDGEQYF. DNA of the CDR3: TGCGCCAGCAGCGGGGGGACAGACGGGGAGCAGTACTTC. The J gene is TRBJ2-7, the V gene TRBV5-1, with a weak D call TRBD1 (7 bases). The CDR3 has 13 amino acids. CDR1 and CDR2 (germline): SGHRS, YFSETQ. V lost 4 bases and J 7 bases, leaving 15 bases between the germline ends.

This sequence joins TRBV29-1 and TRBJ1-1, with D unresolved. CDR1 and CDR2 (germline): SQVTM, ANQGSEA. With 7 bases removed from V and 0 bases from J, the gap between germline ends came to 12 bases. This CDR3 is 13 amino acids long. As DNA, the CDR3 is TGCAGCGCTGGGGATTCCCTGAACACTGAAGCTTTCTTT. Amino acid sequence: CSAGDSLNTEAFF.

The rearrangement links TRBV5-1 to TRBJ2-1; D is tentatively TRBD1 or TRBD2 (5 bases each). The CDR3 spans 16 residues. Between the trimmed V and J ends, which lost 0 bases and 0 bases, there was a span of 10 bases. The germline V gene encodes CDR1 SGHRS and CDR2 YFSETQ. In DNA form, the CDR3 reads TGCGCCAGCAGCTTGGTCGGGGCCCTCTCCTACAATGAGCAGTTCTTC. Translating it yields CASSLVGALSYNEQFF.

CDR3 in DNA: TGCGCCAGCAGCTTGACGGGGGCCCTTTACAATGAGCAGTACTTC. Protein sequence: CASSLTGALYNEQYF. The chain uses TRBV5-1 and TRBJ2-7; D tentatively fits TRBD1 or TRBD2 (6 bases each). The V end was cut by 1 base, the J end by 7 bases, with 18 bases between. Germline V CDR1 and CDR2: SGHRS, YFSETQ. The CDR3 sequence is 15 residues long.

The chain employs TRBV5-1 and TRBJ1-2; D ambiguous. The CDR3 spans 15 residues. V lost 5 bases to trimming and J lost 0 bases, with 14 bases between them. CDR1 is SGHRS, CDR2 YFSETQ, per germline. For the CDR3, the DNA is TGCGCCAGCAGATATCAACAGCTAGCTAACTATGGCTACACCTTC. Its translation is CASRYQQLANYGYTF.

The V call is TRBV7-3, the J call TRBJ2-3; 8 bases line up with TRBD2. J was trimmed by 5 bases and V by 4 bases; bases with no gene match: 5. In germline, CDR1 is SGHTA, CDR2 FQGTGA. The CDR3 covers 14 residues. The chain's CDR3 is CASSSVAGRDTQYF. The CDR3 nucleotides read TGTGCCAGCAGCTCCGTAGCGGGAAGAGATACGCAGTATTTT.

The CDR3 DNA sequence: TGCAGTGCACCCGGGAGGATATATGAGCAGTTCTTC. Protein: CSAPGRIYEQFF. V usage is TRBV20-1 and J usage is TRBJ2-1, with 7 nucleotides matching TRBD2. CDR1 is DFQATT, CDR2 SNEGSKA, per germline (reference sequence). J gave up 8 bases and V 6 bases, and 7 bases lay outside the gene matches. The CDR3 runs to 12 residues.

The rearrangement links TRBV3-1 to TRBJ1-2; 10 nucleotides align to TRBD1. V lost 1 base to trimming and J lost 7 bases; unmatched junction nucleotides: 3. Germline CDR1 is LGHDT and CDR2 is YNNKEL (reference sequence). The CDR3 is made up of 14 amino acids. CDR3 nucleotide sequence: TGTGCCAGCAGCCAAGCGGGACAGGGGATTGGCTACACCTTC. It specifies CASSQAGQGIGYTF.

In its sample, this clonotype was seen a few times. V is TRBV7-2 and J is TRBJ2-1; TRBD2 might be the D (5 bases). The CDR3 sequence is 15 residues long. Trimming shortened V by 7 bases and J by 0 bases, and 13 bases separated the two germline ends. Looked up from germline, CDR1 is SGHTA and CDR2 is FQGNSA. CDR3 loop: CASTSSGSSYNEQFF. CDR3 coding DNA: TGTGCCAGCACCTCGAGCGGAAGCTCCTACAATGAGCAGTTCTTC.